Sequencing of this TCR beta chain was carried out in a study of blood T cells in healthy people across ages. Study at large: Template switching captured about one barcoded beta molecule per two T cells.

Through a sample-barcoded 5' primer and a J-beta primer mix, a second PCR was run for roughly 6 to 11 cycles. TCRdb re-called the 5' RACE reads with MiXCR, one entry per CDR3 protein. The repertoire holds about 800,000 distinct CDR3 sequences, with more than 20% as singletons. Donors each provided about 9.5 milliliters of peripheral blood. This CDR3 is 13 amino acids long. V shed 3 bases and J shed 8 bases, with 8 bases lying between them. The same specimen was also included in a second study, on T cells of mothers and their children. Per that paper: Mother-child pairs who were related displayed a slightly higher overlap than unrelated pairs, a difference that was non-significant. Not a single persistent microchimeric T cell clone was detected.

The chain couples TRBV12-3 or TRBV12-4 to TRBJ1-6; D perhaps matches TRBD1 (6 bases). This sequence originates from a boy younger than 18 in good health. The sample was blood. The CDR3 spells CASSFGGDSPLHF. The CDR3 bases are TGTGCCAGCAGTTTTGGGGGCGATTCACCCCTCCACTTT.